The 15 T cell receptor beta chains below all came from one sample that was sequenced in a study of naive and memory T cell subsets (dated by TCRdb to about 2017). Interpreted using the paper, the treatment or condition label stands for: skin biopsy from PPD injection site in Mantoux-positive individual. The study described a robust, sensitive protocol for amplifying, sequencing and analyzing TCRs, using 3' ligation of a UMI-containing oligonucleotide to TCR cDNA. The receptor library was made with UMI-ligation and nested PCR. TCRdb shows the sequencer as Illumina MiSeq. The ligated cDNA was amplified in four rounds of PCR with nested alpha and beta constant region primers together with the SP2 primer. The public reads were run again by TCRdb, first through fastp at Q25 and then through MiXCR, and only productive beta chains were kept. Each record represents a unique CDR3 protein, reported with the most common genes and DNA among its rows. This sample is represented by around 30,000 distinct CDR3 sequences; roughly 7.3% of them were singletons. Of the sample, 3.1% falls within the top ten clones.

Sequencing used skin, obtained from a tuberculin skin test site. The receptors originated from an adult in good health.

This clonotype appeared many times. The rearrangement links TRBV9 to TRBJ1-4; D uncertain. Germline V gene data show CDR1 as SGDLS and CDR2 as YYNGEE. V gave up 3 bases and J gave up 8 bases, with 17 bases separating them. CDR3 length equals 15 residues. CDR3 coding DNA: TGTGCCAGCAGCGGTACCGGGGTCGAAGGCGAAAAACTGTTTTTT. Translation gives CASSGTGVEGEKLFF.

Many counts were recorded for this clonotype. The J gene is TRBJ2-5, the V gene TRBV6-1, with D possibly TRBD2 on 6 matching bases. From germline, CDR1 is MNHNS and CDR2 SASEGT. The CDR3 has 10 residues. The V and J ends lost 8 bases and 9 bases respectively, with 10 bases between them. The CDR3 sequence is CASLGEAQYF. DNA of the CDR3: TGTGCCAGCCTGGGGGAGGCCCAGTACTTC.

The table lists this clonotype with many counts. J is TRBJ1-5 and V is TRBV7-9; D unclear. Germline CDR1 and CDR2: SEHNR and FQNEAQ (reference sequence). This CDR3 contains 15 residues. Between the trimmed V and J ends, which lost 5 bases and 1 base, there was a span of 12 bases. CDR3 bases: TGTGCCAGCAGCCCAGAGGGTAGCAGCAATCAGCCCCAGCATTTT. It specifies CASSPEGSSNQPQHF.

This clonotype was recorded only once. This sequence may be a read error, since a much larger clone differs from it by one base. This chain links TRBV3-1 with TRBJ2-3, with D perhaps TRBD2 (5 bases). This CDR3 has 16 amino acids. Germline-derived CDR1 and CDR2 are LGHDT and YNNKEL (reference sequence). The CDR3 is CASSQVRADYTDMQYF. The CDR3 coding sequence is TGTGCCAGCAGCCAAGTTCGGGCAGACTACACAGATATGCAGTATTTT.

This clonotype occurred many times. The chain is built from TRBV29-1 and TRBJ2-7, with TRBD2 as a possible D gene (6 bases). The V gene lost 4 bases and the J gene lost 7 bases, with 20 bases spanning the gap. Germline CDR1 reads SQVTM; CDR2 reads ANQGSEA. The CDR3 has 14 residues. The CDR3 DNA reads as TGCAGCGTTGCCCCAGGGACTGGGCCTTTGGAGCAGTACTTC. Translating gives CSVAPGTGPLEQYF.

This clonotype came up a few times. CDR3: CASSTFYSIIDSSTGGGRNEQFF. The CDR3 DNA reads TGTGCCAGCAGCACTTTTTATTCTATAATCGATTCTTCGACAGGAGGGGGAAGAAATGAGCAGTTCTTC. This chain joins TRBV6-1 and TRBJ2-1; tentatively, D is TRBD1 or TRBD2 (6 bases each). V lost 6 bases and J 7 bases, leaving 43 bases between the germline ends. Germline CDR1 MNHNS, CDR2 SASEGT. CDR3 length: 23 amino acids.

This clonotype occurred many times. Compared with germline, one end of the junction differs, possibly owing to a read error. The J gene is TRBJ2-7, the V gene TRBV2; maybe TRBD2 (6 bases). Looked up from germline, CDR1 is SNHLY and CDR2 is FYNNEI. CDR3 length: 13 residues. The CDR3 loop reads CASGEGLRYEQYF. The CDR3 coding sequence is TGTGCCAGCGGTGAGGGACTGAGATACGAGCAGTACTTC.

This clonotype was picked up many times. DNA of the CDR3: TGTGCCAGCAGCCCGGCGGGGCAGGGGAATTCACCCCTCCACTTT. This sequence encodes CASSPAGQGNSPLHF. This chain links TRBV7-9 with TRBJ1-6; weak D call: TRBD1 (6 bases). The CDR3 totals 15 residues. Germline V gives CDR1 SEHNR, CDR2 FQNEAQ (reference sequence). V was cut by 5 bases and J by 7 bases, with 15 bases left in between.

This clonotype appeared many times. The genes are TRBV2 and TRBJ2-7; 7 bases fit TRBD2. Germline lookup yields CDR1 SNHLY and CDR2 FYNNEI. With 7 bases clipped from V and 0 bases from J, the junction kept 6 bases outside the gene matches. CDR3 length equals 14 residues. CDR3: CASKAGTTSYEQYF. CDR3 DNA: TGTGCCAGCAAAGCCGGGACTACCTCCTACGAGCAGTACTTC.

This clonotype has at least ten counts. The chain combines TRBV2 with TRBJ2-1; TRBD2 aligns across 7 bases. CDR3 length: 16 residues. Trimming at V came to 2 bases and at J to 2 bases, leaving 6 bases not matched to a gene. Per germline, CDR1 SNHLY and CDR2 FYNNEI. In DNA form, the CDR3 reads TGTGCCAGCAGTGAAACGGAGACTAGCACCTACAATGAGCAGTTCTTC. Protein: CASSETETSTYNEQFF.

Ten or more counts support this clonotype. The rearrangement joins TRBV11-3 to TRBJ2-1; 8 nucleotides agree with TRBD1. Trimming took 8 bases from V and 8 from J; bases not matched to a gene: 8. The CDR3 has 13 residues. Germline V gene data show CDR1 as SGHNT and CDR2 as YENEEA. The CDR3 DNA is TGTGCCAGCGGGGACAGGAGGTCCCATGAGCAGTTCTTC. It is translated as CASGDRRSHEQFF. Together with reference TRBV11-3 and TRBJ2-1, the CDR3 gives the full variable domain: EAGVVQSPRYKIIEKKQPVAFWCNPISGHNTLYWYLQNLGQGPELLIRYENEEAVDDSQLPKDRFSAERLKGVDSTLKIQPAELGDSAVYLCASGDRRSHEQFFGPGTRLTVL.

The sample holds a few counts of this clonotype. V usage is TRBV7-9 and J usage is TRBJ1-1; D possibly corresponds to TRBD1 (5 bases). V lost 9 bases to trimming and J lost 3 bases, with 11 bases between them. CDR3 size: 12 residues. The germline CDR1 and CDR2 sequences are SEHNR and FQNEAQ (reference sequence). Written as DNA, the CDR3 is TGTGCCAGTTCATGGGGGTACACTGAAGCTTTCTTT. This sequence encodes CASSWGYTEAFF.

This clonotype appeared many times. The V call is TRBV12-3 or TRBV12-4, the J call TRBJ2-7; D is uncertain. V dropped 5 bases and J dropped 0 bases, with 5 bases sitting between them. The CDR3 runs 12 residues. For the CDR3, the DNA is TGTGCCAGCAGTACCTCCTCCTACGAGCAGTACTTC. This codes for CASSTSSYEQYF.

This clonotype was counted many times. The chain links TRBV18 to TRBJ1-2; 8 positions agree with TRBD1. Germline CDR1 is KGHSH and CDR2 is LQKENI. V was pared by 6 bases and J by 3 bases, with 9 bases of the junction left unmatched. The CDR3 is made up of 15 amino acids. CDR3 sequence reads: CASSMDRETHYGYTF. The CDR3 nucleotides read TGTGCCAGCTCGATGGACAGGGAGACGCACTATGGCTACACCTTC. The full variable domain, rest sourced from reference TRBV18 and TRBJ1-2, is NAGVMQNPRHLVRRRGQEARLRCSPMKGHSHVYWYRQLPEEGLKFMVYLQKENIIDESGMPKERFSAEFPKEGPSILRIQQVVRGDSAAYFCASSMDRETHYGYTFGSGTRLTVV.

This chain joins TRBV2 and TRBJ2-7, with 7 bases aligning to TRBD2. The V and J ends lost 3 bases and 3 bases, in that order; junction bases with no gene match: 5. CDR3 length: 14 residues. The germline V gene has CDR1 SNHLY and CDR2 FYNNEI. DNA for the CDR3: TGTGCCAGCAGTGATGAGCGGGGTAACTACGAGCAGTACTTC. Residues: CASSDERGNYEQYF.